This TCR beta chain was found in a study of identical twins. After removal of 5 bases from V and 7 bases from J, the junction contained 7 bases not matched to a gene. The CDR3 is 15 residues long. This clonotype occurred a few times. The antigen is undetermined. Study-wide points: Excess sharing by twins proved weaker in beta out-of-frame sequences. There was more out-of-frame TCR alpha sharing in monozygotic twins than models estimated.

TCRdb reprocessed the 5' RACE reads via MiXCR and lists one record per CDR3 protein. Among approximately 890,000 distinct CDR3 sequences, more than 9% were seen once, and the ten largest hold around 1.6%. These sequences were also reported in another study, on yellow fever vaccine responses in identical twins.

The chain links TRBV12-3 or TRBV12-4 to TRBJ1-5, with 11 bases lining up with TRBD1. This clonotype was sampled from a woman under 30 in good health. Sequenced input: PBMCs. The CDR3 region has the DNA TGTGCCAGCAGTGGTTCCGGGACAGGGGGACAGCCCCAGCATTTT. It encodes CASSGSGTGGQPQHF.